This TCR beta chain was obtained from a study of blood T cell repertoires in COVID-19. Study information: Samples taken during acute and convalescent COVID-19 were collected in the United States, Italy and Spain. Sources were T cells, B-cell-depleted T cells, or PBMCs; the material itself was cDNA or gDNA.

Germline V gene data show CDR1 as LNHDA and CDR2 as SQIVND (reference sequence). V lost 3 bases and J 3 bases, leaving 12 bases between the germline ends. This CDR3 is 15 amino acids long. Under the authors' procedure: Researchers report that nucleated cell counts were estimated from reference gene primer amplification. The data were produced by immunoSEQ multiplex PCR, yet TCRdb's version contains in-frame clones alone and is incomplete. V and J calls and clone size are as listed in that table; D and trimming were resolved from the DNA. This sample has 80,000 or so clones; less than 85% occur once, and the top ten carry roughly 4.8%.

This sequence was found in a woman in her seventies with acute or convalescent COVID-19. The rearrangement links TRBV19 to TRBJ1-5; D unclear. The sequenced material came from peripheral blood. The CDR3: CASSIEGGNNQPQHF. CDR3 DNA sequence: TGTGCCAGTAGTATCGAGGGTGGTAACAATCAGCCCCAGCATTTT.